A selection of T cell receptor beta chains follows, all from one sample in a study of molecular identifiers for immune sequencing clone quantification. TCRdb re-analysed the PCR reads in MiXCR, keeping a single row per CDR3 protein. The sample records tens of thousands of distinct CDR3 sequences, approximately 23% being singletons. The material sequenced was naive CD8+ T cells from blood, with Jurkat cell RNA spiked in. These receptors were taken from a human donor in good health. Some libraries in this study had Jurkat cell RNA spiked in. Both conserved end residues are part of each CDR3. The order of the fields is J gene, D gene, V gene, clone size, CDR3 DNA, CDR3 protein. A D gene is named only where the DNA matches it firmly. The size of a clone is reported for some rows only, either as once, few or many, or as a class for expanded clones.

j_call: TRBJ2-3
d_call: TRBD2
v_call: TRBV30
clone_size: many
cdr3_nt: TGTGCCTGGAGCCACGCGGGGGGGCCGGCAGATACGCAGTATTTT
cdr3_aa: CAWSHAGGPADTQYF

j_call: TRBJ1-3
d_call: .
v_call: TRBV20-1
clone_size: .
cdr3_nt: TGCAGTGCTAGAATAGACCACTCTGGAAACACCATATATTTT
cdr3_aa: CSARIDHSGNTIYF

j_call: TRBJ2-3
d_call: .
v_call: TRBV10-3
clone_size: many
cdr3_nt: TGTGCCATCAGTGACAGGGTGGTGGGTACAGATACGCAGTATTTT
cdr3_aa: CAISDRVVGTDTQYF

j_call: TRBJ2-1
d_call: TRBD2
v_call: TRBV7-2
clone_size: few
cdr3_nt: TGTGCCAGCAGCTTTAGGGGACTAGCGACCTACAATGAGCAGTTCTTC
cdr3_aa: CASSFRGLATYNEQFF

j_call: TRBJ2-2
d_call: .
v_call: TRBV6-2/TRBV6-3
clone_size: many
cdr3_nt: TGTGCCAGCAGTTACTTCCGCCAGGATCGAACCGGGGAGCTGTTTTTT
cdr3_aa: CASSYFRQDRTGELFF

j_call: TRBJ1-3
d_call: TRBD1
v_call: TRBV20-1
clone_size: many
cdr3_nt: TGCAGTGCTAGAGAGACGATGGACAGGACGTACTCTGGAAACACCATATATTTT
cdr3_aa: CSARETMDRTYSGNTIYF

j_call: TRBJ2-5
d_call: .
v_call: TRBV7-9
clone_size: many
cdr3_nt: TGTGCCAGCAGCCCCGGGGTGGGTTTGAAGACCCAGTACTTC
cdr3_aa: CASSPGVGLKTQYF

j_call: TRBJ2-7
d_call: .
v_call: TRBV10-3
clone_size: .
cdr3_nt: TGTGCCATCAGTGGACGTAGCTACGAGCAGTACTTC
cdr3_aa: CAISGRSYEQYF

j_call: TRBJ2-7
d_call: .
v_call: TRBV27
clone_size: many
cdr3_nt: TGTGCCAGCAGTTACAGGTTAGGGAGCCCCGAGCAGTACTTC
cdr3_aa: CASSYRLGSPEQYF

j_call: TRBJ1-1
d_call: .
v_call: TRBV28
clone_size: .
cdr3_nt: TGTGCCAGCGGGGGGACTGCCACCTTGAACACTGAAGCTTTCTTT
cdr3_aa: CASGGTATLNTEAFF

j_call: TRBJ2-3
d_call: TRBD1
v_call: TRBV11-2
clone_size: .
cdr3_nt: TGTGCCAGCAGCTCAGAGTATCAGGGGGCCGACGCAGATACGCAGTATTTT
cdr3_aa: CASSSEYQGADADTQYF

j_call: TRBJ2-3
d_call: .
v_call: TRBV6-2/TRBV6-3
clone_size: .
cdr3_nt: TGTGCCAGCAGTTACCCGGCCCCAGGGGCGACGCAGTATTTT
cdr3_aa: CASSYPAPGATQYF

j_call: TRBJ1-1
d_call: .
v_call: TRBV2
clone_size: many
cdr3_nt: TGTGCCAGCAGTGAATCCCAGATGAACACTGAAGCTTTCTTT
cdr3_aa: CASSESQMNTEAFF

j_call: TRBJ2-1
d_call: TRBD2
v_call: TRBV3-1
clone_size: .
cdr3_nt: TGTGCCAGCAGCCATCCGGGACTAGCGGCGGACAATGAGCAGTTCTTC
cdr3_aa: CASSHPGLAADNEQFF

j_call: TRBJ1-1
d_call: TRBD1
v_call: TRBV12-3/TRBV12-4
clone_size: few
cdr3_nt: TGTGCCAGCAGTATCGGACAGGGGAACACTGAAGCTTTCTTT
cdr3_aa: CASSIGQGNTEAFF

j_call: TRBJ2-7
d_call: TRBD2
v_call: TRBV19
clone_size: few
cdr3_nt: TGTGCCAGTAGTGCGGGAGGTAGCTACGAGCAGTACTTC
cdr3_aa: CASSAGGSYEQYF

j_call: TRBJ2-7
d_call: .
v_call: TRBV24-1
clone_size: many
cdr3_nt: TGTGCCACCAGTGATTTGTACGGGGATAACGAGCAGTACTTC
cdr3_aa: CATSDLYGDNEQYF

j_call: TRBJ2-1
d_call: .
v_call: TRBV2
clone_size: .
cdr3_nt: TGTGCCAGCAGTGGACTAGTACTTGAGCAGTTCTTC
cdr3_aa: CASSGLVLEQFF

j_call: TRBJ2-2
d_call: .
v_call: TRBV7-9
clone_size: many
cdr3_nt: TGTGCCAGCAGCTCGACAGTGAGACCCGGGGAGCTGTTTTTT
cdr3_aa: CASSSTVRPGELFF

j_call: TRBJ2-5
d_call: .
v_call: TRBV3-1
clone_size: few
cdr3_nt: TGTGCCAGCAGCCATGATTCCCCCCTAGCCTATCAAGAGACCCAGTACTTC
cdr3_aa: CASSHDSPLAYQETQYF

j_call: TRBJ2-3
d_call: .
v_call: TRBV6-2/TRBV6-3
clone_size: few
cdr3_nt: TGTGCCAGCAGTTATTGGCCCGCGCAGAATCCAGATACGCAGTATTTT
cdr3_aa: CASSYWPAQNPDTQYF

j_call: TRBJ2-2
d_call: TRBD2
v_call: TRBV28
clone_size: .
cdr3_nt: TGTGCCAGTAGCGGGAGGGCCTCCGGGGAGCTGTTTTTT
cdr3_aa: CASSGRASGELFF

j_call: TRBJ2-7
d_call: .
v_call: TRBV4-3
clone_size: many
cdr3_nt: TGCGCCAGCGCGGAGGACAGCTCCTACGAGCAGTACTTC
cdr3_aa: CASAEDSSYEQYF

j_call: TRBJ1-1
d_call: .
v_call: TRBV5-6
clone_size: many
cdr3_nt: TGTGCCAGCAGCTCGGAGCCCGTACTAATGAACACTGAAGCTTTCTTT
cdr3_aa: CASSSEPVLMNTEAFF

j_call: TRBJ2-3
d_call: .
v_call: TRBV27
clone_size: few
cdr3_nt: TGTGCCAGCAGTTGGGGGTTTGGGGAGGGCACAGATACGCAGTATTTT
cdr3_aa: CASSWGFGEGTDTQYF

j_call: TRBJ2-2
d_call: TRBD1
v_call: TRBV24-1
clone_size: .
cdr3_nt: TGTGCCACCAGTGACCCTAACCAGACAGGGTTCACCGGGGAGCTGTTTTTT
cdr3_aa: CATSDPNQTGFTGELFF

j_call: TRBJ1-5
d_call: .
v_call: TRBV4-1
clone_size: .
cdr3_nt: TGCGCCGGCAGCCAAGAAAGGTACAGCAATCAGCCCCAGCATTTT
cdr3_aa: CAGSQERYSNQPQHF

j_call: TRBJ1-1
d_call: .
v_call: TRBV5-1
clone_size: many
cdr3_nt: TGCGCCAGCGGTCCCGGGACCTGGGCTGAAGCTTTCTTT
cdr3_aa: CASGPGTWAEAFF

j_call: TRBJ2-3
d_call: .
v_call: TRBV12-3/TRBV12-4
clone_size: many
cdr3_nt: TGTGCCAGCAGTTCCACAAATCTGGATACGCAGTATTTT
cdr3_aa: CASSSTNLDTQYF

j_call: TRBJ2-3
d_call: TRBD2
v_call: TRBV5-1
clone_size: few
cdr3_nt: TGCGCCAGCAGCTTGGGATCCGGGACTAGCGGGGGAGATACGCAGTATTTT
cdr3_aa: CASSLGSGTSGGDTQYF

j_call: TRBJ1-1
d_call: .
v_call: TRBV28
clone_size: many
cdr3_nt: TGTGCCAGCAGTCCCCACCCAGGGGCTTTCTTT
cdr3_aa: CASSPHPGAFF

j_call: TRBJ2-6
d_call: TRBD2
v_call: TRBV9
clone_size: many
cdr3_nt: TGTGCCAGCAGCCCCCATTGGCGGGGGGCGACTGGGGCCAACGTCCTGACTTTC
cdr3_aa: CASSPHWRGATGANVLTF

j_call: TRBJ2-1
d_call: TRBD2
v_call: TRBV19
clone_size: few
cdr3_nt: TGTGCCACTGAAGGGGCGGGAGGTCGCAATGAGCAGTTCTTC
cdr3_aa: CATEGAGGRNEQFF

j_call: TRBJ1-3
d_call: .
v_call: TRBV7-2
clone_size: .
cdr3_nt: TGTGCCAGCAGCTTTTGGGACGGTGGAAACACCATATATTTT
cdr3_aa: CASSFWDGGNTIYF

j_call: TRBJ1-1
d_call: .
v_call: TRBV5-1
clone_size: many
cdr3_nt: TGCGCCAGCAGCTTGTTGGACAGAGGTAACACTGAAGCTTTCTTT
cdr3_aa: CASSLLDRGNTEAFF

j_call: TRBJ2-7
d_call: TRBD1
v_call: TRBV25-1
clone_size: .
cdr3_nt: TGTGCCAGCAGTGAATTGATGTCACAGGGGAGCTCCTACGAGCAGTACTTC
cdr3_aa: CASSELMSQGSSYEQYF

j_call: TRBJ2-3
d_call: .
v_call: TRBV6-2/TRBV6-3
clone_size: .
cdr3_nt: TGTGTCAGCAGTTACGGATTCAACAGGGAGACAATCCGCACAGATACGCAGTATTTT
cdr3_aa: CVSSYGFNRETIRTDTQYF

j_call: TRBJ1-5
d_call: .
v_call: TRBV4-2
clone_size: few
cdr3_nt: TGTGCCAGCAGCACCTTTACCCATCAGCCCCAGCATTTT
cdr3_aa: CASSTFTHQPQHF

j_call: TRBJ2-7
d_call: .
v_call: TRBV2
clone_size: few
cdr3_nt: TGTGCCATCGAAGGGGACGTATCCTACGAGCAGTACTTC
cdr3_aa: CAIEGDVSYEQYF

j_call: TRBJ2-2
d_call: .
v_call: TRBV7-9
clone_size: .
cdr3_nt: TGTGCCAGCAGTTACACACGCCTTGGAGTAAACACCGGGGAGCTGTTTTTT
cdr3_aa: CASSYTRLGVNTGELFF